This T cell receptor (beta chain) was obtained from a study of post-analysis software for immune sequencing data. Study-wide results and limits: Patients carried five TRBV segments more frequently than controls did, and TRBV5-6, TRBV5-1 and TRBV20-1 were among them.

Germline values: CDR1 SGHRS, CDR2 YFSETQ. CDR3 size: 15 residues. Unique molecular identifiers were present in the TCR beta cDNA libraries. Around 500,000 cDNA molecules were obtained from 1 to 10 million T cells. MiXCR was run by TCRdb on the PCR reads, yielding one entry per CDR3 protein. The sample carries 750,000 to 950,000 distinct CDR3 sequences, roughly half recorded once. As regards this clonotype: Antigen: not known. Compared with germline, one end of the junction differs, possibly owing to a read error.

This chain links TRBV5-1 with TRBJ2-3, with 12 bases fitting TRBD2. Sequencing was carried out using blood. The sequence came from a girl between 10 and 17 years old with multiple sclerosis. CDR3 sequence (DNA): TGTGCCAGCAGCTTCGGGACTAGCGGGACAGATACGCAGTATTTT. Residues: CASSFGTSGTDTQYF. The full variable domain, completed using reference TRBV5-1 and TRBJ2-3, is KAGVTQTPRYLIKTRGQQVTLSCSPISGHRSVSWYQQTPGQGLQFLFEYFSETQRNKGNFPGRFSGRQFSNSRSEMNVSTLELGDSALYLCASSFGTSGTDTQYFGPGTRLTVL.